A selection of T cell receptor beta chains follows, all from one sample in a study of T-cell memory formation after mild COVID-19. A single record per CDR3 protein comes from TCRdb applying MiXCR to the 5' RACE reads. The repertoire includes almost 350,000 distinct CDR3 sequences, 20% to 25% of them detected once, and around a fifth sits in the top ten. Input material: PBMCs or a T cell subset sorted from them (not recorded which). Source of these receptors: a man younger than 35 who had mild COVID-19 (a few samples of this study predate the infection). Cell type and time point are not known. The CDR3 runs from the conserved cysteine through the conserved F or W. A D gene is named only where the DNA matches it firmly. Clone size, where shown, is once, few, many, or a class for clones that have expanded.

>TRBD1|TRBJ1-2|TRBV30|-
TGTGCCTGGAGTTACCCGGGACAGACGTATGGCTACACCTTC
CAWSYPGQTYGYTF
>TRBD2|TRBJ2-7|TRBV28|-
TGTGCCAGCAGTACTCCGAGCGGGAGAGTCTACGAGCAGTACTTC
CASSTPSGRVYEQYF
>TRBD1|TRBJ1-2|TRBV4-1|few
TGCGCCAGCAGCCAAGAGACAGGGCCGGGAGGCTACACCTTC
CASSQETGPGGYTF
>-|TRBJ1-5|TRBV28|-
TGTGCCAGCAGCTTGCCGTGGGGGGGGGACAATCAGCCCCAGCATTTT
CASSLPWGGDNQPQHF
>-|TRBJ1-6|TRBV5-1|-
TGCGCCAGCAGCTTGGAAGGGACGGGATCACCCCTCCACTTT
CASSLEGTGSPLHF
>-|TRBJ2-4|TRBV2|many
TGTGCCAGCAGCCGGACCTATTTTATTCAGTACTTC
CASSRTYFIQYF
>TRBD1|TRBJ1-4|TRBV4-1|-
TGCGCCAGCAGCCGCACTCCGGGACAGGGGGCGGATAATGAAAAACTGTTTTTT
CASSRTPGQGADNEKLFF
>TRBD2|TRBJ2-1|TRBV20-1|-
TGCAGTGCTAGAGATCGTAGCGGGGGTTACAATGAGCAGTTCTTC
CSARDRSGGYNEQFF
>-|TRBJ2-7|TRBV7-2|few
TGTGCCAGCAAACCCAGGGACAACTCCTACGAGCAGTACTTC
CASKPRDNSYEQYF
>TRBD2|TRBJ2-3|TRBV4-2|few
TGTGCCAGCAGCCAAGGGGCGTCTAGCGGAGAGGACACAGATACGCAGTATTTT
CASSQGASSGEDTDTQYF
>TRBD1|TRBJ1-4|TRBV7-2|many
TGTGCCAGCAAAAAGGGGGCCTATGAAAAACTGTTTTTT
CASKKGAYEKLFF
>-|TRBJ1-5|TRBV7-2|-
TGTGCCAGCAGCTTATTTCTAGGTCAGCCCCAGCATTTT
CASSLFLGQPQHF
>-|TRBJ2-7|TRBV5-1|-
TGCGCCAGCAGCGTCAGACAGGCCGACTCCTACGAGCAGTACTTC
CASSVRQADSYEQYF
>-|TRBJ1-2|TRBV12-3/TRBV12-4|few
TGTGCCAGCAGTCCTACTGGGGGGCAGGGCTATGGCTACACCTTC
CASSPTGGQGYGYTF
>-|TRBJ2-3|TRBV5-1|few
TGCGCCAGCAGCTTGCAACGCGGGGATACCGCAGATACGCAGTATTTT
CASSLQRGDTADTQYF
>TRBD2|TRBJ2-1|TRBV4-2|few
TGTGCCAGCAGCCAAACTAGCGGGCCCGCCCCCAATGAGCAGTTCTTC
CASSQTSGPAPNEQFF
>-|TRBJ2-7|TRBV5-1|-
TGCGCCAGCAGCCCCGGGATAGGGAGTGCCTACGAGCAGTACTTC
CASSPGIGSAYEQYF
>TRBD1|TRBJ1-2|TRBV7-3|-
TGTGCCAGCAGCTCGTCAACAGGGGAGCATGGCTACACCTTC
CASSSSTGEHGYTF
>-|TRBJ2-5|TRBV5-1|-
TGCGCCAGCAGCTTGGAATCGCCTCAAGAGACCCAGTACTTC
CASSLESPQETQYF
>TRBD1|TRBJ1-2|TRBV7-2|-
TGTGCCAGCAGCTTCTGGACAGGGGTCAGTGGCTACACCTTC
CASSFWTGVSGYTF
>-|TRBJ1-4|TRBV12-3/TRBV12-4|few
TGTGCCAGCAGCACGAGAGGGGGTGGCGGAAAACTGTTTTTT
CASSTRGGGGKLFF